This passage covers 14 T cell receptor beta chains from one sample sequenced in a study of cytotoxic CD8 clonotypes in ibrutinib-treated CLL. The method was immunoSEQ multiplex PCR; TCRdb's version includes in-frame clones alone and lacks a portion of them. The sample has about 330,000 clones; roughly 67% are singletons. This material consisted of PBMCs, taken after 36 months of ibrutinib treatment. These TCRs come from a human donor with chronic lymphocytic leukemia.

This clone was counted a few times. The chain combines TRBV11-1 with TRBJ2-3; D remains unclear. The CDR3 contains 16 residues. Germline CDR1 SGHAT, CDR2 FQDESV (reference sequence). The ends were cut back, 8 bases at V and 2 bases at J, with 20 bases in the middle. The CDR3 nucleotides are TGTGCCAGCCGCCTCGGCGGACCAGCCGACACAGATACGCAGTATTTT. Its translation is CASRLGGPADTDTQYF.

The chain joins TRBV28 to TRBJ1-5, with TRBD1 matching over 9 bases. V lost 9 bases, J lost 3 bases, and 6 bases stayed unmatched. This CDR3 is 14 amino acids long. CDR1 and CDR2 from the germline V gene are MDHEN and SYDVKM. The CDR3 nucleotides read TGTGCCAGTTTCGGGACAGGGTCCAATCAGCCCCAGCATTTT. Translating it yields CASFGTGSNQPQHF.

CDR3 sequence (DNA): TGTGCCAGCAGTGGATACAGTCCCACTAACTATGGCTACACCTTC. Translated: CASSGYSPTNYGYTF. The V gene is TRBV6-1, the J gene TRBJ1-2; D gene unclear. V lost 4 bases to trimming and J lost 0 bases, with 12 bases between them. Germline loops: CDR1 MNHNS, CDR2 SASEGT. The CDR3 runs to 15 residues.

This sequence joins TRBV28 and TRBJ1-5; possible D gene TRBD1, 6 bases. Germline values: CDR1 MDHEN, CDR2 SYDVKM. The CDR3 extends over 13 amino acids. V dropped 8 bases and J dropped 2 bases, with 10 bases sitting between them. The CDR3 protein is CASRPGGNQPQHF. CDR3 in DNA: TGTGCCAGCCGACCAGGGGGCAATCAGCCCCAGCATTTT.

The rearrangement joins TRBV29-1 to TRBJ2-5, with unresolved D. Germline lookup yields CDR1 SQVTM and CDR2 ANQGSEA. This CDR3 comprises 13 residues. The ends were cut back, 7 bases at V and 5 bases at J, with 17 bases in the middle. The CDR3 region has the DNA TGCAGCGCCGTGGGCTGGGCACGGGAGACCCAGTACTTC. This encodes CSAVGWARETQYF.

The V gene is TRBV12-5, the J gene TRBJ2-5; weak D call: TRBD1 (6 bases). From germline, CDR1 is LGHNT and CDR2 FRNRAP. This CDR3 region has 16 residues. V dropped 4 bases and J dropped 2 bases, with 17 bases sitting between them. The CDR3: CASGWSPSDRQETQYF. CDR3 nucleotides: TGTGCTAGTGGTTGGTCACCGTCAGACAGGCAAGAGACCCAGTACTTC.

This clone has more than one count but fewer than ten. The chain combines TRBV10-3 with TRBJ2-2; TRBD2 aligns across 8 bases. This CDR3 has 14 residues. Germline CDR1 ENHRY, CDR2 SYGVKD. V was clipped by 11 bases and J by 2 bases; unmatched bases: 7. The CDR3 sequence is CAAQSGGNTGELFF. CDR3 DNA: TGTGCCGCACAGAGCGGGGGAAACACCGGGGAGCTGTTTTTT.

V is TRBV7-9 and J is TRBJ2-2; 10 positions match TRBD2. After removal of 2 bases from V and 5 bases from J, the junction contained 5 bases not matched to a gene. The CDR3 runs 16 residues. CDR1 SEHNR and CDR2 FQNEAQ come from the germline V gene (reference sequence). CDR3 in DNA: TGTGCCAGCAGCTTAACTGGAGCGGGAGGGACCGGGGAGCTGTTTTTT. Amino acids: CASSLTGAGGTGELFF.

The J gene is TRBJ2-1, the V gene TRBV27; D might be TRBD1 (5 bases). The germline gives CDR1 MNHEY, CDR2 SMNVEV (reference sequence). Trimming removed 2 bases from V and 12 bases from J, with 8 bases in between. The CDR3 runs 11 residues. Written as DNA, the CDR3 is TGTGCCAGCAGTTTAGGAGACAGGCAGTTCTTC. Its protein product is CASSLGDRQFF.

DNA for the CDR3: TGTGCCAGCAGCATACGGACAGGGACGGGCACAGATACGCAGTATTTT. Translating it yields CASSIRTGTGTDTQYF. The chain links TRBV14 to TRBJ2-3, with 8 bases aligning to TRBD1. This CDR3 is built from 16 residues. Germline loops: CDR1 SGHDN, CDR2 FVKESK. V trimming: 5 bases; J trimming: 1 base; junction bases outside the gene matches: 8.

This rearrangement joins TRBV5-1 to TRBJ1-2; TRBD1 matches at 10 bases. The germline V gene encodes CDR1 SGHRS and CDR2 YFSETQ. Trimming at V came to 4 bases and at J to 5 bases, leaving 5 bases not matched to a gene. The CDR3 loop spans 14 amino acids. CDR3 sequence (DNA): TGCGCCAGCAGCGGGCCGGGACAGGGGTATGGCTACACCTTC. Translation: CASSGPGQGYGYTF.

The chain links TRBV5-1 to TRBJ2-3; D tentatively fits TRBD1 or TRBD2 (5 bases each). V shed 4 bases and J shed 0 bases, with 12 bases lying between them. Germline V gene lookup returns CDR1 SGHRS and CDR2 YFSETQ. The CDR3 is 15 residues long. The DNA of the CDR3 is TGCGCCAGCAGCCCGGGACGGCCTAGCACAGATACGCAGTATTTT. It yields the protein CASSPGRPSTDTQYF.

The V call is TRBV19, the J call TRBJ1-1; weak D call: TRBD1 (6 bases). The V gene lost 5 bases and the J gene lost 1 base, with 14 bases spanning the gap. The CDR3 extends over 15 amino acids. Looked up from germline, CDR1 is LNHDA and CDR2 is SQIVND (reference sequence). DNA for the CDR3: TGTGCCAGTAGTTCGGGACAAAGGAGGAACACTGAAGCTTTCTTT. Translating gives CASSSGQRRNTEAFF.

This clone has a handful of counts. The gene calls are TRBV10-3 and TRBJ2-7; a possible D gene is TRBD2 (6 bases). Germline V gene data show CDR1 as ENHRY and CDR2 as SYGVKD. The V end lost 5 bases, the J end lost 3 bases, and 11 bases lay between the germline ends. This CDR3 contains 13 residues. CDR3 residues: CAISPLRDYEQYF. CDR3 nucleotide sequence: TGTGCCATCAGTCCGTTGCGGGACTACGAGCAGTACTTC.